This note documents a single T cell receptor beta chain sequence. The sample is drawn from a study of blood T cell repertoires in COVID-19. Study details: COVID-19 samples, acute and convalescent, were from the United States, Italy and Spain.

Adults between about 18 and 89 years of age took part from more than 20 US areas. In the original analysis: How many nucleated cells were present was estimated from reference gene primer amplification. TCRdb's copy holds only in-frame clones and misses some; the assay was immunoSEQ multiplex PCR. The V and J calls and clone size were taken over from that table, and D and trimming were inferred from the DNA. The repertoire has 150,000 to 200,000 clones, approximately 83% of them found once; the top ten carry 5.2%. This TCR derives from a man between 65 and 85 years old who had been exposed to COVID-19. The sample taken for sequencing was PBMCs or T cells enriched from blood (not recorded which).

The CDR3 loop is CASSYSRSSYEQYF. CDR3 sequence (DNA): TGTGCCAGCAGTTACAGTCGGAGCTCCTACGAGCAGTACTTC. The V gene is TRBV6-5, the J gene TRBJ2-7; D gene uncertain. The CDR3 has 14 residues. CDR1 MNHEY and CDR2 SVGAGI come from the germline V gene. With 2 bases removed from V and 0 bases from J, the gap between germline ends came to 8 bases.